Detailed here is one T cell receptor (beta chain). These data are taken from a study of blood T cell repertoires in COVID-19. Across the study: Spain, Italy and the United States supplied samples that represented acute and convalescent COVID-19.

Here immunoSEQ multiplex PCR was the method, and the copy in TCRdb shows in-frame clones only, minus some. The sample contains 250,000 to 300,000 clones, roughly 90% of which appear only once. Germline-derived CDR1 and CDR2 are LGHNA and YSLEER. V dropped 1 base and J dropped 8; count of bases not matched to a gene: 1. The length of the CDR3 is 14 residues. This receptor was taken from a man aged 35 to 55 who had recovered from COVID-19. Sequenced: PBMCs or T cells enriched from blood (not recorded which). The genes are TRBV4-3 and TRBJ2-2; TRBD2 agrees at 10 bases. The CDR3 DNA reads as TGCGCCAGCAGCCAAGTACTAGCGGGAGGGGAGCTGTTTTTT. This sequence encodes CASSQVLAGGELFF.